The following is a TCR beta chain sequence with its context. This clone was observed once. The antigen it recognizes is unknown. Nothing much larger sits one base from this clone, and base qualities are not available. The CDR3 goes from the cysteine to the phenylalanine over 14 residues. The kept DNA is CDR3 alone, 42 bases in frame from the first base. Reading the germline V gene gives CDR1 MRHNA and CDR2 SNTAGT. V is cut back by 6 bases and J by 3 bases, with 5 bases in the junction unmatched. This sample is drawn from a study of T cell responses to AZD1222 COVID-19 vaccine (dated by TCRdb to the early 2020s). Broadly, across the study: TCR sequencing was performed for roughly 250 trial participants, of whom 200 to 210 were given two doses of AZD1222 and around 25 were given two doses of MenACWY control vaccine. Trial participants were enrolled into age subgroups of 18-55, 56-69 and 70-plus years, which contained roughly 140, 27 and 60 TCR-sequenced participants, respectively.

The paper's findings and limits, for the study overall: Participants were mostly white British, with more females than males. The authors suggested clonal diversity may have been underestimated. The whole spike protein was spanned by vaccine-associated CD4 TCRs, and dominant responses were seen in regions 160-218 and 743-854. No day 14 peak-response samples were available, so repertoires were characterized only after the peak T cell response. The 56-69-year group was small, and its depth increase did not reach significance, likely because of low power. Only 5 to 7 AZD1222 recipients were SARS-CoV-2 seropositive at baseline, limiting conclusions about previously exposed vaccinees. Spike-specific TCR breadth and depth rose significantly after two AZD1222 doses compared with day 0 and with MenACWY recipients. Nearly half of unique spike-specific TCRs reportedly recognized epitopes outside regions mutated in the B.1.351 and B.1.1.7 variants.

The CDR3 regions of human TCRbeta chains were analyzed by immunosequencing. Per the authors' processing: TCRs in the repertoires were matched against a reference library of SARS-CoV-2-specific TCRs that had been generated with the MIRA antigen-specificity platform. Breadth was defined as the fraction of unique TCRs that were SARS-CoV-2-associated. Depth was defined as the fraction of total T cells that were SARS-CoV-2-associated. Using the MIRA data, each spike-specific TCR was mapped to the spike region that the TCR reacts to and placed in a CD4 or CD8 class. Log10-transformed breadth and depth values were compared by one-way ANOVA with Sidak's multiple comparisons tests. In TCRdb, the immuneACCESS table is reduced to in-frame sequences with V and J assigned. These tables do not hold every clone; where another copy was compared, an unresolved V gene accounts for under half, and the others remain unexplained. V, J and clone size are those of that table, while D and trimming were read from the DNA. The sample records about 200,000 clones, 85% to 95% of which are singletons. 0.9% to 1.1% of the sample belongs to the ten largest clones.

Reading the label with the study, this specimen's time point is: about 28 days (+/-7) after the second vaccine dose. AZD1222 recipients given second doses at about 4 weeks or at about 12 weeks were pooled, since spike-specific TCR depth and breadth were not found to differ between the two schedules. Samples from vaccinated people were obtained from the UK trials COV001 and COV002, which included a single-blind randomized controlled phase 2/3 trial of AZD1222 (ChAdOx1 nCoV-19) in healthy adults. For TCRbeta chain sequencing, PBMC samples were collected from trial participants at day 0 and at day 28 after the second dose.

The sequence links TRBV6-4 to TRBJ1-2, with 9 central nucleotides matching TRBD1. The sample consisted of peripheral blood, taken 28 days after the second AZD1222 dose. The TCR comes from an adult who received the AZD1222 COVID-19 vaccine. The DNA reads as follows: TGTGCCAGCAGGCCGGGACAGGGTGACTATGGCTACACCTTC. It codes for CASRPGQGDYGYTF.